This entry lists 22 T cell receptor beta chains sequenced from one sample in a study of cytomegalovirus exposure and HLA in healthy donors. Amplification used 60 Vbeta primers and 13 Jbeta primers. Libraries were prepared by immunoSEQ multiplex PCR; TCRdb keeps only in-frame clonotypes and omits some of them. This table has 100,000 to 150,000 clones, roughly 15% appearing once. Sequenced: PBMCs. These receptors all stem from a female donor in good health and CMV-seropositive.

This clone has a handful of counts. This chain links TRBV5-4 with TRBJ2-5; D gene ambiguous. V lost 0 bases and J 5 bases, leaving 14 bases between the germline ends. CDR3 length equals 15 residues. CDR1 and CDR2 from the germline V gene are SGHNT and YYREEE (reference sequence). CDR3 coding DNA: TGTGCCAGCAGCTTGGGCCAACGACAAGGCGAGACCCAGTACTTC. Protein: CASSLGQRQGETQYF.

The chain has TRBV14 and TRBJ2-7; D remains ambiguous. Trimming shortened V by 3 bases and J by 6 bases, and 6 bases separated the two germline ends. This CDR3 contains 11 residues. Germline V gene lookup returns CDR1 SGHDN and CDR2 FVKESK. The CDR3 bases are TGTGCCAGCAGCCATAGCTCCGAGCAGTACTTC. It translates to CASSHSSEQYF.

This chain uses TRBV6-4 with TRBJ1-2, with 10 positions matching TRBD1. Germline values: CDR1 MRHNA, CDR2 SNTAGT. This CDR3 spans 14 amino acids. V dropped 6 bases and J dropped 4; count of bases not matched to a gene: 5. CDR3 DNA: TGTGCCAGCAGCTTCGGGACAGGGGCCTATGGCTACACCTTC. Its translation: CASSFGTGAYGYTF.

The chain has TRBV4-3 and TRBJ1-1, with 8 bases fitting TRBD1. The V gene's germline CDR1 is LGHNA and CDR2 YSLEER. The CDR3 has 14 residues. Trimming removed 4 bases from V and 1 base from J; junction bases left unmatched: 2. The CDR3 is CASSRGQGNTEAFF. DNA for the CDR3: TGCGCCAGCAGCCGAGGACAGGGGAACACTGAAGCTTTCTTT.

The chain carries TRBV10-2 and TRBJ2-2; TRBD1 is a possible D gene (6 bases). Trimming left V 6 bases short and J 6 bases short, with 14 bases between. Germline V CDR1 and CDR2: WSHSY, SAAADI. The CDR3 sequence is 14 residues long. The CDR3 is CASRLQGTAGELFF. CDR3 DNA: TGCGCCAGCAGGTTACAGGGAACGGCCGGGGAGCTGTTTTTT.

The chain carries TRBV6-6 and TRBJ1-5; D gene ambiguous. CDR1 MNHNY and CDR2 SVGAGI come from the germline V gene (reference sequence). The CDR3 has 13 residues. Trimming shortened V by 9 bases and J by 2 bases, and 11 bases separated the two germline ends. In nucleotides, the CDR3 is TGTGCCAGGAAGGGAGACGGCAATCAGCCCCAGCATTTT. It codes for CARKGDGNQPQHF.

This clone has a handful of counts. The chain has TRBV28 and TRBJ1-2; no clear D. The CDR3 has 14 residues. Deletions cut 4 bases from V and 3 bases from J, with 12 bases between. CDR1 and CDR2 from the germline V gene are MDHEN and SYDVKM. In nucleotides, the CDR3 is TGTGCCAGCAGTTCCCGGGGTTCATACTATGGCTACACCTTC. Protein: CASSSRGSYYGYTF.

The rearrangement uses TRBV28 and TRBJ1-4; tentatively, D is TRBD1 (5 bases). Deletions cut 6 bases from V and 6 bases from J, with 17 bases between. CDR1 is MDHEN and CDR2 is SYDVKM in the germline V gene. The CDR3 length is 15 residues. The DNA for the CDR3 is TGTGCCAGCAGGGGGGGACTGGTCCCCTATGAAAAACTGTTTTTT. It codes for CASRGGLVPYEKLFF. The entire variable domain, with the rest obtained from reference TRBV28 and TRBJ1-4, is as follows: DVKVTQSSRYLVKRTGEKVFLECVQDMDHENMFWYRQDPGLGLRLIYFSYDVKMKEKGDIPEGYSVSREKKERFSLILESASTNQTSMYLCASRGGLVPYEKLFFGSGTQLSVL.

The genes are TRBV19 and TRBJ1-4, with D maybe TRBD1 (5 bases). In germline, CDR1 is LNHDA, CDR2 SQIVND (reference sequence). CDR3 length equals 17 residues. The V end was cut by 0 bases, the J end by 8 bases, with 19 bases between. The CDR3: CASSIDRITGIQEKLFF. The CDR3 nucleotides read TGTGCCAGTAGTATAGATAGAATAACAGGAATTCAGGAAAAACTGTTTTTT.

V and J are TRBV6-4 and TRBJ1-5; maybe TRBD1 (5 bases). The CDR3 contains 17 residues. V shed 6 bases and J shed 0 bases, with 18 bases lying between them. In germline, CDR1 is MRHNA, CDR2 SNTAGT. In DNA form, the CDR3 reads TGTGCCAGCAGGGAGTCTGGGGCGGCATATAGCAATCAGCCCCAGCATTTT. Protein sequence: CASRESGAAYSNQPQHF.

This clone was seen a few times. The J gene is TRBJ2-7, the V gene TRBV19; 7 positions match TRBD1. This CDR3 contains 13 residues. The germline V gene has CDR1 LNHDA and CDR2 SQIVND (reference sequence). CDR3 bases: TGTGCAACTTTCGACAGGGCGGGCTACGAGCAGTACTTC. It encodes CATFDRAGYEQYF.

There are a few counts of this clone. The CDR3 nucleotides are TGTGCCATCAGTGAGTCGCGTGGGCAGATGAACACTGAAGCTTTCTTT. Translating gives CAISESRGQMNTEAFF. The chain combines TRBV10-3 with TRBJ1-1; D call uncertain. Trimming stripped 0 bases from V and 0 bases from J, with 11 bases between. CDR1 and CDR2 from the germline V gene are ENHRY and SYGVKD. There are 16 residues in the CDR3.

This clone was seen a few times. This chain joins TRBV21-1 and TRBJ1-6; no DNA check was done on the table's D call, TRBD1. TRBV21-1 is a known pseudogene. The CDR3 contains 14 residues. The CDR3 DNA is TGTGCCAGCAGAAGGGACAGTTATAATTCACCCCTCCACTTT. It codes for CASRRDSYNSPLHF.

The J gene is TRBJ1-1, the V gene TRBV29-1; 8 positions agree with TRBD1. Germline V gives CDR1 SQVTM, CDR2 ANQGSEA. The CDR3 length is 12 residues. J was trimmed by 1 base and V by 7 bases; bases with no gene match: 2. This CDR3 reads CSGDRGNTEAFF. The CDR3 DNA follows: TGCAGCGGTGACAGGGGGAACACTGAAGCTTTCTTT.

The V call is TRBV5-6, the J call TRBJ2-3; maybe TRBD2 (5 bases). Germline CDR1 is SGHDT and CDR2 is YYEEEE. The CDR3 has 17 residues. Trimming shortened V by 4 bases and J by 4 bases, and 22 bases separated the two germline ends. DNA for the CDR3: TGTGCCAGCAGCCTGAAGGCAGGACTTGGTCTATCAGATACGCAGTATTTT. It specifies CASSLKAGLGLSDTQYF.

This clone was detected a few times. The chain couples TRBV27 to TRBJ2-5, with 11 bases fitting TRBD2. The CDR3 sequence is 17 residues long. The V segment lost 2 bases and the J segment 5 bases; nucleotides outside the gene matches: 10. The germline V gene has CDR1 MNHEY and CDR2 SMNVEV (reference sequence). CDR3 residues: CASSLGVLAGGGETQYF. The CDR3 nucleotides read TGTGCCAGCAGTTTAGGAGTGCTAGCGGGAGGAGGGGAGACCCAGTACTTC.

The rearrangement links TRBV7-2 to TRBJ1-2, with D perhaps matching TRBD1 (5 bases). The CDR3 is made up of 15 amino acids. V dropped 1 base and J dropped 4 bases, with 13 bases sitting between them. CDR1 SGHTA and CDR2 FQGNSA come from the germline V gene. The chain's CDR3 is CASSLVGGEGYGYTF. CDR3 in DNA: TGTGCCAGCAGCTTAGTTGGAGGGGAGGGCTATGGCTACACCTTC.

This clone was observed a few times. Here the CDR3 DNA reads TGTGCCAGTAGTATCCAGGGACAGGGGGGGACGCAGTATTTT. Its translation: CASSIQGQGGTQYF. The chain recombines TRBV19 with TRBJ2-3; 11 positions agree with TRBD1. The CDR3 covers 14 residues. V dropped 3 bases and J dropped 9; count of bases not matched to a gene: 5. Germline V lookup: CDR1 LNHDA, CDR2 SQIVND (reference sequence).

V is TRBV18 and J is TRBJ2-3; D call uncertain. Between the trimmed V and J ends, which lost 3 bases and 0 bases, there was a span of 16 bases. The length of the CDR3 is 17 residues. Germline lookup yields CDR1 KGHSH and CDR2 LQKENI. CDR3 in DNA: TGTGCCAGCTCACCGCTGTCGATAGGAGAGAGCACAGATACGCAGTATTTT. Protein sequence: CASSPLSIGESTDTQYF.

This clone was observed a few times. This chain uses TRBV30 with TRBJ1-4; D is perhaps TRBD1 (5 bases). Germline assignment: CDR1 GTSNPN and CDR2 SVGIG (reference sequence). The CDR3 sequence is 16 residues long. Trimming removed 0 bases from V and 0 bases from J, with 11 bases in between. CDR3 DNA sequence: TGTGCCTGGAGTGTAGGGGCAATTACAACTAATGAAAAACTGTTTTTT. It yields the protein CAWSVGAITTNEKLFF.

The J gene is TRBJ1-1, the V gene TRBV28; TRBD1 might be the D (6 bases). Trimming stripped 3 bases from V and 8 bases from J, with 10 bases between. The CDR3 totals 12 residues. Germline V gives CDR1 MDHEN, CDR2 SYDVKM. The CDR3, as DNA: TGTGCCAGCAGTTTGGACAGCTCGGAAGCTTTCTTT. This gives the protein CASSLDSSEAFF.

The sample holds a few counts of this clone. The chain couples TRBV13 to TRBJ2-7; 8 nucleotides align to TRBD1. Germline V lookup: CDR1 PRHDT, CDR2 FYEKMQ (reference sequence). This CDR3 is 15 amino acids long. After removal of 0 bases from V and 5 bases from J, the junction contained 6 bases not matched to a gene. The CDR3 coding sequence is TGTGCCAGCAGCTTAGGAGGCCAGGGGGCCCACGAGCAGTACTTC. Its protein is CASSLGGQGAHEQYF.